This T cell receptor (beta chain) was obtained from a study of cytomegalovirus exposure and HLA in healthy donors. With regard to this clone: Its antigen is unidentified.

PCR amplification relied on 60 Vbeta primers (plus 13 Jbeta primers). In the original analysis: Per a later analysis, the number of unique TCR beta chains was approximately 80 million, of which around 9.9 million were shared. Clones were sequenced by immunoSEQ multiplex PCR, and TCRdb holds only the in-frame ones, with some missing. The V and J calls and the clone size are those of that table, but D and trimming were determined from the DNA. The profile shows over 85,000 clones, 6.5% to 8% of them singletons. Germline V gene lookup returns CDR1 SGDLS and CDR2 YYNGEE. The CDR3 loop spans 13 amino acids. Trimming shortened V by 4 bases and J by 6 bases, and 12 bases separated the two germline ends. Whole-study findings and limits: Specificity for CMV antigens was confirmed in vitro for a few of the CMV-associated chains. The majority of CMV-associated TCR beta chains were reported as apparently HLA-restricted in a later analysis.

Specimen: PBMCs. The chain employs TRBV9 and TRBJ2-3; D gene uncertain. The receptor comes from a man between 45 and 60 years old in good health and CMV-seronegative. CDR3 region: CASSPRVEDTQYF. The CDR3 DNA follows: TGTGCCAGCAGCCCCCGGGTGGAGGATACGCAGTATTTT.